The sequence of this TCR beta chain was determined in a study of T cells in Graves' hyperthyroidism and ophthalmopathy. This clonotype was detected many times. What it binds is unknown. In germline, CDR1 is GTSNPN, CDR2 SVGIG (reference sequence). Trimming removed 2 bases from V and 0 bases from J, with 16 bases in between. The CDR3 runs 17 residues. Broader study findings: Ophthalmopathy prediction by the model preceded onset by a median roughly 6 months. In the analysis, a 13 V-J model separated ophthalmopathy from stable hyperthyroidism.

TCR beta CDR3 sequences were amplified from RNA transcripts. The HTBI primer set drove a first-round RT-PCR of the TCR CDR3. MiXCR was run by TCRdb on the multiplex PCR reads, yielding one entry per CDR3 protein. This sample has over 500,000 distinct CDR3 sequences, with about 16% found just once. The study included ophthalmopathy patients with Clinical Activity Score at least 3, NOSPECS grade at least 4 and duration under 3 months. Orbital computed tomography and thyroid ultrasound, together with serum TRAb and thyroxine and clinical symptoms, were used for diagnoses. The sequence was collected from a woman aged 25 to 39 with Graves' ophthalmopathy. This chain uses TRBV30 with TRBJ1-4; no clear D gene. The sample taken for sequencing was blood. The CDR3 region has the DNA TGTGCCTGGAGTCCCAATGATAGAGGAACAACTAATGAAAAACTGTTTTTT. As protein: CAWSPNDRGTTNEKLFF.